The 30 T cell receptor beta chains listed next were all sequenced from one sample in a study of blood T cells in healthy people across ages. The second PCR ran about 6 to 11 cycles with a sample-barcoded 5' primer and J-beta primers. A single record per CDR3 protein comes from TCRdb applying MiXCR to the 5' RACE reads. Counted here are 1.5 million or so distinct CDR3 sequences, approximately 39% occurring once; the ten biggest clones make up about 3.8%. The specimen sequenced was blood. The receptors here all came from a woman between 18 and 29 years old in good health.

This clonotype came up a few times. This sequence joins TRBV6-1 and TRBJ1-1, with TRBD1 identical over 7 bases. Germline V gene lookup returns CDR1 MNHNS and CDR2 SASEGT. The V segment lost 0 bases and the J segment 0 bases; nucleotides outside the gene matches: 7. The CDR3 is 17 amino acids. The CDR3 DNA reads TGTGCCAGCAGTGAAGCTAAGAGGGGGCTATTGAACACTGAAGCTTTCTTT. It is translated as CASSEAKRGLLNTEAFF.

The chain uses TRBV28 and TRBJ1-1; possible D gene TRBD1, 6 bases. V was trimmed by 6 bases and J by 4 bases, leaving 24 bases between them. The CDR3 is made up of 17 amino acids. Germline V lookup: CDR1 MDHEN, CDR2 SYDVKM. CDR3 region: CASRPTLTLEGGTEAFF. The CDR3 DNA follows: TGTGCCAGCAGACCAACCCTAACCCTGGAAGGGGGCACTGAAGCTTTCTTT.

CDR3 coding DNA: TGTGCCAGCAGTTTATCCCCCAATCAGCCCCAGCATTTT. Translating gives CASSLSPNQPQHF. The chain joins TRBV7-2 to TRBJ1-5, with unresolved D. V lost 6 bases and J 3 bases, leaving 9 bases between the germline ends. CDR1 and CDR2 (germline): SGHTA, FQGNSA. The CDR3 length is 13 residues.

The V gene is TRBV27, the J gene TRBJ2-2; D may match TRBD1 or TRBD2 (7 bases each). The CDR3 extends over 15 amino acids. Germline lookup yields CDR1 MNHEY and CDR2 SMNVEV (reference sequence). Deletions cut 8 bases from V and 5 bases from J, with 18 bases between. For the CDR3, the DNA is TGTGCCAGCCACGCACAGGGGAGGGATACCGGGGAGCTGTTTTTT. Amino acid sequence: CASHAQGRDTGELFF.

CDR3 residues: CSARLGQGKSPLHF. CDR3 in DNA: TGCAGTGCTAGACTGGGACAGGGAAAGTCACCCCTCCACTTT. The V and J genes are TRBV20-1 and TRBJ1-6, with TRBD1 identical over 9 bases. The CDR3 has 14 amino acids. Trimming at V came to 2 bases and at J to 10 bases, leaving 6 bases not matched to a gene. Per germline, CDR1 DFQATT and CDR2 SNEGSKA (reference sequence).

The V and J genes are TRBV25-1 and TRBJ2-5; D unclear. Germline assignment: CDR1 MGHDK and CDR2 SYGVNS. V was trimmed by 4 bases and J by 5 bases, leaving 8 bases between them. CDR3 length: 12 residues. The CDR3 reads CASSVYRETQYF. DNA for the CDR3: TGTGCCAGCAGTGTCTACCGGGAGACCCAGTACTTC.

J is TRBJ2-5 and V is TRBV7-2; D gene unclear. The CDR3 is made up of 12 amino acids. The ends were cut back, 0 bases at V and 13 bases at J, with 12 bases in the middle. Germline V gives CDR1 SGHTA, CDR2 FQGNSA. CDR3 nucleotides: TGTGCCAGCAGCTTAGCGCGAGCGTCCTCGTACTTC. It translates to CASSLARASSYF.

V and J are TRBV18 and TRBJ2-4, with 8 nucleotides matching TRBD2. The CDR3 is 14 amino acids. Per germline, CDR1 KGHSH and CDR2 LQKENI. After removal of 1 base from V and 8 bases from J, the junction contained 4 bases not matched to a gene. The CDR3 nucleotides are TGTGCCAGCTCACCACAGCGGGGGCAGGACATTCAGTACTTC. It codes for CASSPQRGQDIQYF.

This chain connects TRBV25-1 to TRBJ1-2; D is ambiguous. The CDR3 is 14 residues long. V was shortened by 5 bases and J by 7 bases, with 17 bases between the two germline ends. Germline CDR1 is MGHDK and CDR2 is SYGVNS. In DNA form, the CDR3 reads TGTGCCAGCAGTCCCTTGGGGATTATAAGTGGCTACACCTTC. This encodes CASSPLGIISGYTF.

The sample holds many counts of this clonotype. The V call is TRBV20-1, the J call TRBJ1-5; TRBD1 is a possible D gene (6 bases). Trimming shortened V by 0 bases and J by 3 bases, and 12 bases separated the two germline ends. The germline V gene has CDR1 DFQATT and CDR2 SNEGSKA (reference sequence). The CDR3 runs 15 residues. This CDR3 is CSARDQGLHNQPQHF. The CDR3 DNA reads TGCAGTGCTAGAGATCAGGGGTTGCACAATCAGCCCCAGCATTTT.

This chain connects TRBV15 to TRBJ2-6; D unresolved. V lost 3 bases to trimming and J lost 0 bases, with 12 bases between them. The length of the CDR3 is 17 residues. Per germline, CDR1 LNHNV and CDR2 YYDKDF (reference sequence). CDR3 amino acids: CATSRSRHASGANVLTF. CDR3 sequence (DNA): TGTGCCACCAGCAGGTCACGACATGCCTCTGGGGCCAACGTCCTGACTTTC.

The gene calls are TRBV6-2 or TRBV6-3 and TRBJ2-1; TRBD2 might be the D (7 bases). This CDR3 region has 13 residues. The germline V gene encodes CDR1 MNHEY and CDR2 SVGEGT. Trimming removed 8 bases from V and 6 bases from J, with 14 bases in between. CDR3 region: CASWRGGSNEQFF. In DNA, the CDR3 is TGTGCCAGCTGGAGGGGGGGGTCCAATGAGCAGTTCTTC.

J is TRBJ1-1 and V is TRBV7-9; D is perhaps TRBD1 (5 bases). The germline V gene encodes CDR1 SEHNR and CDR2 FQNEAQ (reference sequence). The CDR3 is made up of 16 amino acids. V lost 10 bases to trimming and J lost 1 base, with 22 bases between them. The CDR3 DNA is TGTGCCAACGAACCCCCCCTGTTCCAGGGGAACACTGAAGCTTTCTTT. Its translation is CANEPPLFQGNTEAFF. Supplemented by reference TRBV7-9 and TRBJ1-1, the full variable domain reads DTGVSQNPRHKITKRGQNVTFRCDPISEHNRLYWYRQTLGQGPEFLTYFQNEAQLEKSRLLSDRFSAERPKGSFSTLEIQRTEQGDSAMYLCANEPPLFQGNTEAFFGQGTRLTVV.

This clonotype was detected only a few times. The chain has TRBV4-1 and TRBJ2-7, with TRBD2 identical over 7 bases. This CDR3 contains 16 residues. Germline loops: CDR1 MGHRA, CDR2 YSYEKL. Unmatched junction bases numbered 7, after V lost 0 bases and J lost 2 bases. Here the CDR3 reads CASSQDIGGGPYEQYF. The CDR3 DNA is TGCGCCAGCAGCCAAGATATCGGCGGGGGTCCCTACGAGCAGTACTTC.

V gene TRBV24-1 combines with J gene TRBJ2-1; 9 bases match TRBD1. The CDR3 sequence is 16 residues long. Germline V gene lookup returns CDR1 KGHDR and CDR2 SFDVKD. The V segment lost 0 bases and the J segment 9 bases; nucleotides outside the gene matches: 8. The CDR3 sequence: CATSDLSGTGLSEQFF. CDR3 coding DNA: TGTGCCACCAGTGATTTGAGCGGGACAGGGCTCAGTGAGCAGTTCTTC.

A note on this clonotype: This may be a read error: a much more frequent sequence differs by one nucleotide. This sequence joins TRBV12-3 or TRBV12-4 and TRBJ2-1; 8 bases match TRBD1. Trimming at V came to 8 bases and at J to 0 bases, leaving 3 bases not matched to a gene. The CDR3 runs 14 residues. DNA for the CDR3: TGTGCCAGCGGTACAGGGGGCTCCTACAATGAGCAGTTCTTC. Translated: CASGTGGSYNEQFF.

This clonotype was seen a few times. The chain joins TRBV7-2 to TRBJ1-3; 11 positions agree with TRBD1. CDR1 is SGHTA, CDR2 FQGNSA, per germline. This CDR3 contains 14 residues. J gave up 4 bases and V 5 bases, and 1 base lay outside the gene matches. The CDR3 sequence is CASSRTGGGNTIYF. The CDR3 bases are TGTGCCAGCAGCCGGACAGGGGGCGGAAACACCATATATTTT.

The J gene is TRBJ2-1, the V gene TRBV12-3 or TRBV12-4, with 7 bases that match TRBD1. The CDR3 totals 15 residues. V trimming: 5 bases; J trimming: 6 bases; junction bases outside the gene matches: 10. The CDR3 loop is CASSPRQGVSNEQFF. Written as DNA, the CDR3 is TGTGCCAGCAGTCCCCGACAGGGAGTGAGCAATGAGCAGTTCTTC.

With respect to this clonotype: The junction shows a germline mismatch at one end, possibly a read error. The rearrangement uses TRBV14 and TRBJ2-5, with a weak D call TRBD2 (5 bases). CDR1 is SGHDN, CDR2 FVKESK, per germline. This CDR3 has 12 residues. The CDR3 region has the DNA TGTGTCAGCAGCCAAGATCAGGAGGAGCAGTACTTC. This sequence encodes CVSSQDQEEQYF.

The sample holds a few counts of this clonotype. This chain joins TRBV7-8 and TRBJ2-1; 16 bases are shared with TRBD2. V shed 1 base, J shed 12 bases, and the junction held 15 bases outside the gene matches. Germline V lookup: CDR1 SGHVS, CDR2 FQNEAQ. This CDR3 has 19 amino acids. The DNA for the CDR3 is TGTGCCAGCAGCTTAGGGGGACTAGCGGGAGGGAAATCTACAATGGGGCAGTTCTTC. It codes for CASSLGGLAGGKSTMGQFF.

This clonotype has more than one count but fewer than ten. The genes are TRBV14 and TRBJ2-3; D is ambiguous. This CDR3 has 14 amino acids. Germline-derived CDR1 and CDR2 are SGHDN and FVKESK. The V end lost 0 bases, the J end lost 3 bases, and 7 bases lay between the germline ends. CDR3 loop: CASSQEWGTDTQYF. Written as DNA, the CDR3 is TGTGCCAGCAGCCAAGAGTGGGGTACAGATACGCAGTATTTT.

This clonotype was seen a few times. The chain uses TRBV18 and TRBJ1-5, with D perhaps TRBD1 (5 bases). The germline CDR1 and CDR2 sequences are KGHSH and LQKENI. This CDR3 spans 15 amino acids. V was clipped by 0 bases and J by 2 bases, with 8 bases between them. CDR3: CASSPPGVRNQPQHF. In DNA, the CDR3 is TGTGCCAGCTCACCACCGGGGGTTCGCAATCAGCCCCAGCATTTT.

This clonotype was observed at least ten times. The chain recombines TRBV7-2 with TRBJ2-3; D uncertain. The germline V and J ends were trimmed by 5 bases and 0 bases, with 9 bases remaining between them. This CDR3 region has 14 residues. Germline loops: CDR1 SGHTA, CDR2 FQGNSA. The chain's CDR3 is CASSPRASTDTQYF. The CDR3, as DNA: TGTGCCAGCAGCCCCCGGGCTAGCACAGATACGCAGTATTTT. The complete variable domain, with remaining parts taken from reference TRBV7-2 and TRBJ2-3, reads GAGVSQSPSNKVTEKGKDVELRCDPISGHTALYWYRQSLGQGLEFLIYFQGNSAPDKSGLPSDRFSAERTGGSVSTLTIQRTQQEDSAVYLCASSPRASTDTQYFGPGTRLTVL.

J is TRBJ1-3 and V is TRBV7-9; unclear D gene. This CDR3 has 18 amino acids. Germline V gene data show CDR1 as SEHNR and CDR2 as FQNEAQ (reference sequence). V dropped 1 base and J dropped 0 bases, with 16 bases sitting between them. CDR3 amino acids: CASSLDPRVFSSGNTIYF. In DNA, the CDR3 is TGTGCCAGCAGCTTAGACCCTAGAGTGTTCAGCTCTGGAAACACCATATATTTT.

The chain links TRBV20-1 to TRBJ2-7; TRBD1 agrees at 7 bases. CDR1 and CDR2 from the germline V gene are DFQATT and SNEGSKA (reference sequence). The ends lost 0 bases at V and 6 bases at J; junction bases unmatched: 5. The CDR3 has 13 amino acids. CDR3 residues: CSARDPPGGEQYF. The CDR3 DNA is TGCAGTGCTAGAGATCCCCCAGGGGGCGAGCAGTACTTC.

In regard to this clonotype: A much larger clonotype is one base distant, so this may be a read error. This chain joins TRBV20-1 and TRBJ2-1, with TRBD1 matching over 10 bases. Trimming removed 7 bases from V and 10 bases from J; junction bases left unmatched: 10. CDR3 size: 13 residues. Per the germline V gene, CDR1 is DFQATT and CDR2 is SNEGSKA (reference sequence). This CDR3 reads CSDGQGDRKEQFF. CDR3 coding DNA: TGCAGTGACGGACAGGGGGACCGCAAGGAGCAGTTCTTC.

The rearrangement joins TRBV5-5 to TRBJ2-3, with D possibly called TRBD1 or TRBD2 (5 bases each). Germline CDR1 is SGHKS and CDR2 is YYEKEE (reference sequence). Between the trimmed V and J ends, which lost 0 bases and 4 bases, there was a span of 15 bases. The CDR3 has 16 amino acids. CDR3 nucleotides: TGTGCCAGCAGCTTGGCCGGGGCCGCCTTATCAGATACGCAGTATTTT. Amino acids: CASSLAGAALSDTQYF.

The chain uses TRBV7-2 and TRBJ2-4; TRBD1 aligns across 7 bases. CDR3 length: 19 amino acids. After removal of 2 bases from V and 0 bases from J, the junction contained 13 bases not matched to a gene. Germline-derived CDR1 and CDR2 are SGHTA and FQGNSA. In nucleotides, the CDR3 is TGTGCCAGCAGCTTAAAAAGTTGGACAGGAATACTAGCCAAAAACATTCAGTACTTC. This codes for CASSLKSWTGILAKNIQYF. Together with reference TRBV7-2 and TRBJ2-4, the CDR3 gives the full variable domain: GAGVSQSPSNKVTEKGKDVELRCDPISGHTALYWYRQSLGQGLEFLIYFQGNSAPDKSGLPSDRFSAERTGGSVSTLTIQRTQQEDSAVYLCASSLKSWTGILAKNIQYFGAGTRLSVL.

Comment on this clonotype: A much larger clone sits a single nucleotide away, making a read error possible. J is TRBJ2-1 and V is TRBV13; maybe TRBD2 (6 bases). The CDR3 spans 14 residues. Germline V gene sequence: CDR1 PRHDT, CDR2 FYEKMQ (reference sequence). The DNA of the CDR3 is TGTGCCAGCAGCTGGGGGGTTTCCTACAATGAGCGGTTCTTC. It encodes CASSWGVSYNERFF.

The chain is built from TRBV7-2 and TRBJ1-2, with a weak D call TRBD1 (5 bases). This CDR3 spans 17 amino acids. V was cut by 3 bases and J by 0 bases, with 17 bases left in between. Germline V gives CDR1 SGHTA, CDR2 FQGNSA. The CDR3 sequence is CASSFFRGGIPNYGYTF. CDR3 nucleotide sequence: TGTGCCAGCAGCTTCTTCCGGGGGGGAATTCCTAACTATGGCTACACCTTC.